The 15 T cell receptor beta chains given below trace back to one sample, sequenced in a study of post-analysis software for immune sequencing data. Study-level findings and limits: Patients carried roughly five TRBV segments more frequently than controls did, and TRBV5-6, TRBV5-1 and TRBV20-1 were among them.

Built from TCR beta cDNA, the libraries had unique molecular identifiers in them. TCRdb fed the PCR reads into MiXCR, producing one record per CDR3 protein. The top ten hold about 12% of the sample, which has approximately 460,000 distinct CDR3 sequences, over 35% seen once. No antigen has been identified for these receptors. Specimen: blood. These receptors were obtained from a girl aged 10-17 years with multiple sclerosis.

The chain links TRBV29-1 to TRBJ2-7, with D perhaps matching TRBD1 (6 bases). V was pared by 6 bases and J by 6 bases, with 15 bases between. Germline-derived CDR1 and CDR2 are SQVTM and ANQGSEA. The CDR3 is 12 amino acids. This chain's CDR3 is CSVNRVTGEQYF. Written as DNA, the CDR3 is TGCAGCGTGAACAGGGTAACTGGCGAGCAGTACTTC.

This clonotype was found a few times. The CDR3, as DNA: TGCAGTGTCCTAGCGGGAGTGGAGACCCAGTACTTC. Translation gives CSVLAGVETQYF. This chain links TRBV20-1 with TRBJ2-7; TRBD2 matches 10 bases. TRBJ2-5 explains the end of the DNA better; the J call may be wrong. The CDR3 is 12 residues long. From germline, CDR1 is DFQATT and CDR2 SNEGSKA (reference sequence).

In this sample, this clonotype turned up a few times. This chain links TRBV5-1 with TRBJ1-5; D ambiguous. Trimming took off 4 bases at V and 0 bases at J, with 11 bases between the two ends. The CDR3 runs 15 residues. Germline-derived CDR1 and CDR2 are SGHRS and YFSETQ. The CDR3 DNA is TGCGCCAGCAGCGCGGACGGTTATAGCAATCAGCCCCAGCATTTT. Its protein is CASSADGYSNQPQHF.

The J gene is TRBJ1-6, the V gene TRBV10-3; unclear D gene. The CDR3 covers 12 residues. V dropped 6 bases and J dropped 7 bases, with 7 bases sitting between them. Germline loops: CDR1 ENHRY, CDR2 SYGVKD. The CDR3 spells CAIRDPNSPLHF. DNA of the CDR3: TGTGCCATCAGGGATCCGAATTCACCCCTCCACTTT.

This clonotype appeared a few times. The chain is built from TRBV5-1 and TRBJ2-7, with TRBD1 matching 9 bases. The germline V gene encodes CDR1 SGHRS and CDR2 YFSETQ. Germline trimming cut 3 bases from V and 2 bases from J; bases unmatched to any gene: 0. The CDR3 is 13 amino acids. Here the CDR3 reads CASSWTGAYEQYF. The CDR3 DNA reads TGCGCCAGCAGCTGGACAGGGGCCTACGAGCAGTACTTC.

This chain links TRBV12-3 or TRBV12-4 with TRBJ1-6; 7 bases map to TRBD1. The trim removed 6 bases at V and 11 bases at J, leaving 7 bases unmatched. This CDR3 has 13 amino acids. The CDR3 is CASSDRELTPLHF. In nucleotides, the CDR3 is TGTGCCAGCAGCGACAGGGAGTTGACACCCCTCCACTTT.

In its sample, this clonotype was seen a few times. CDR3 sequence (DNA): TGCAGTGCTGCAGGGACCTACGAGCAGTACTTC. Residues: CSAAGTYEQYF. This chain links TRBV20-1 with TRBJ2-7; TRBD1 is a possible D gene (5 bases). Germline V lookup: CDR1 DFQATT, CDR2 SNEGSKA (reference sequence). V lost 5 bases and J lost 2, with 7 bases in between. This CDR3 spans 11 amino acids.

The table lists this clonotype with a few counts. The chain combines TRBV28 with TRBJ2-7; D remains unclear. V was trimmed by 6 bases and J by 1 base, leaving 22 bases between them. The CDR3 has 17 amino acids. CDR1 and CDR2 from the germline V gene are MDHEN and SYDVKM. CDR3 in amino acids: CASRPKWQDGRSYEQYF. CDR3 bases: TGTGCCAGCAGACCTAAGTGGCAGGACGGAAGGTCCTACGAGCAGTACTTC. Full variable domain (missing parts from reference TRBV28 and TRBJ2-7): DVKVTQSSRYLVKRTGEKVFLECVQDMDHENMFWYRQDPGLGLRLIYFSYDVKMKEKGDIPEGYSVSREKKERFSLILESASTNQTSMYLCASRPKWQDGRSYEQYFGPGTRLTVT.

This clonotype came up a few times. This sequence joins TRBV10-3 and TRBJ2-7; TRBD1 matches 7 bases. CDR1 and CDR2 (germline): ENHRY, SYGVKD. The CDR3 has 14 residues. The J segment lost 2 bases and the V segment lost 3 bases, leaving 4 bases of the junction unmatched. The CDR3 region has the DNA TGTGCCATCAGTGACTTCGGGACAGCCTACGAGCAGTACTTC. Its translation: CAISDFGTAYEQYF.

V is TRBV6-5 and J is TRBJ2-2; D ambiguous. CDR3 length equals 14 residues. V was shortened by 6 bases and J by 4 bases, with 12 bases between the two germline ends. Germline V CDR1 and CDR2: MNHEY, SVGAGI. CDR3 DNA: TGTGCCAGCAGCTACGGCATCGCCACCGGGGAGCTGTTTTTT. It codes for CASSYGIATGELFF.

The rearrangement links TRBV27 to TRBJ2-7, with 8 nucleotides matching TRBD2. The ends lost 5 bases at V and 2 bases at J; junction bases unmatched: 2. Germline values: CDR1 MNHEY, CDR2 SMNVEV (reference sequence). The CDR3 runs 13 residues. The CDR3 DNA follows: TGTGCCAGCAGTGGTAGCGGGGCCTACGAGCAGTACTTC. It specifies CASSGSGAYEQYF.

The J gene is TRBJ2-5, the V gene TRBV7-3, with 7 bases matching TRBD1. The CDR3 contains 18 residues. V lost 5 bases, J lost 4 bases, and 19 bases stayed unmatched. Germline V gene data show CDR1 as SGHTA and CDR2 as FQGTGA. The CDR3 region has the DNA TGTGCCAGCAGCGCGTATACACGGACAGGAGAAGAGACAGAGACCCAGTACTTC. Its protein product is CASSAYTRTGEETETQYF.

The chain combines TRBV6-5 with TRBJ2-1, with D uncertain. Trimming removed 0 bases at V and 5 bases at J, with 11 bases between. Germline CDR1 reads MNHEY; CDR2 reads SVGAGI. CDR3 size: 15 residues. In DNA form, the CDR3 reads TGTGCCAGCAGTTACTCCCCGGGTGGGGACAATGAGCAGTTCTTC. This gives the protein CASSYSPGGDNEQFF.

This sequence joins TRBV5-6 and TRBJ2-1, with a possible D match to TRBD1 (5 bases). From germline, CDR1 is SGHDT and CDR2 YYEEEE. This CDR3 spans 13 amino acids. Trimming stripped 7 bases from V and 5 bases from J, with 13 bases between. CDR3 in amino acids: CASRRTINNEQFF. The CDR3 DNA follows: TGTGCCAGCCGCCGGACAATAAACAATGAGCAGTTCTTC.

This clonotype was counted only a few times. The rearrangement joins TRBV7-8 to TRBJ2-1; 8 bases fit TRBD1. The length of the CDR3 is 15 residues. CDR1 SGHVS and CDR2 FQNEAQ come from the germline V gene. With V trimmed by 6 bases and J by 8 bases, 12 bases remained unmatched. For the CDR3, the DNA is TGTGCCAGCAGGGTAGGGTTTCAGGGGGCCTATGAGCAGTTCTTC. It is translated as CASRVGFQGAYEQFF.